The 12 T cell receptor beta chains below were found in one sample sequenced in a study of blood T cell repertoires in COVID-19 (dated by TCRdb to 2020 to 2022). Library preparation was by the immunoSEQ multiplex PCR assay. Here the immuneACCESS table is served through TCRdb, limited to in-frame sequences with V and J called. Missing clones are a known gap in these copies; in checked studies unresolved V genes cover under half, and the rest lacks a known reason. Present in this sample are about 240,000 clones, 60% to 75% of which were seen just once. The top ten constitute around 3.2% of the sample. Sequencing input: peripheral blood. The receptor set was obtained from a woman aged 80 or older with acute or convalescent COVID-19.

The chain is built from TRBV21-1 and TRBJ1-1; the table gives TRBD1 as D, unverified against the DNA. TRBV21-1 is deemed a pseudogene. This CDR3 is built from 17 residues. The CDR3 region has the DNA TGTGCCAGCAGCAAAACGGACAGAGGCGGGTCAGAAGGAACGGCTTTCTTT. Protein sequence: CASSKTDRGGSEGTAFF.

The rearrangement links TRBV7-9 to TRBJ1-1; 8 nucleotides align to TRBD1. The trim removed 5 bases at V and 1 base at J, leaving 12 bases unmatched. This CDR3 has 17 residues. Germline V gene sequence: CDR1 SEHNR, CDR2 FQNEAQ (reference sequence). The CDR3 coding sequence is TGTGCCAGCAGCCGGGAACCAGGGGGCCTAAGGAACACTGAAGCTTTCTTT. Residues: CASSREPGGLRNTEAFF. The complete variable domain, with remaining parts taken from reference TRBV7-9 and TRBJ1-1, reads DTGVSQNPRHKITKRGQNVTFRCDPISEHNRLYWYRQTLGQGPEFLTYFQNEAQLEKSRLLSDRFSAERPKGSFSTLEIQRTEQGDSAMYLCASSREPGGLRNTEAFFGQGTRLTVV.

The J gene is TRBJ1-3, the V gene TRBV10-3; tentatively, D is TRBD1 (5 bases). Trimming removed 10 bases at V and 2 bases at J, with 21 bases between. Germline V gene data show CDR1 as ENHRY and CDR2 as SYGVKD. This CDR3 is built from 16 residues. CDR3 protein: CATAVGGRYPGNTIYF. The CDR3 region has the DNA TGTGCCACCGCAGTGGGGGGACGATACCCTGGAAACACCATATATTTT.

The genes are TRBV4-3 and TRBJ2-2, with D perhaps TRBD1 (6 bases). The CDR3 consists of 13 residues. Germline CDR1 reads LGHNA; CDR2 reads YSLEER. Deletions cut 4 bases from V and 10 bases from J, with 13 bases between. The CDR3 nucleotides are TGCGCCAGCAGCCCCCGAGGGGGTGAGGAGCTGTTTTTT. Protein product: CASSPRGGEELFF.

The V gene is TRBV28, the J gene TRBJ2-7; 7 bases line up with TRBD2. This CDR3 region has 15 residues. Losses at the gene ends were 8 bases for V and 2 bases for J; bases not matched to a gene: 12. Per germline, CDR1 MDHEN and CDR2 SYDVKM. DNA for the CDR3: TGTGCCAGCTCGAAACCCGCGGGGGTGCCCTACGAGCAGTACTTC. It specifies CASSKPAGVPYEQYF.

This clone was detected a few times. This chain joins TRBV5-1 and TRBJ2-6, with D possibly matching TRBD2 (6 bases). The V end was cut by 7 bases, the J end by 0 bases, with 14 bases between. This CDR3 region has 16 residues. Germline CDR1 and CDR2: SGHRS and YFSETQ. CDR3 region: CASDERGSSGANVLTF. As DNA, the CDR3 is TGCGCCAGCGACGAACGGGGGAGCTCTGGGGCCAACGTCCTGACTTTC.

The CDR3 DNA sequence: TGCGCCAGCAGCCGGGGACAGGGGATTGGGATCGTGAACACTGAAGCTTTCTTT. Its translation: CASSRGQGIGIVNTEAFF. The chain is built from TRBV5-1 and TRBJ1-1; TRBD1 agrees at 10 bases. CDR3 length equals 18 residues. V dropped 4 bases and J dropped 0; count of bases not matched to a gene: 12. CDR1 SGHRS and CDR2 YFSETQ come from the germline V gene.

This clone was seen more than once but under ten times. The chain joins TRBV28 to TRBJ1-2; TRBD1 aligns across 8 bases. Germline V gene data show CDR1 as MDHEN and CDR2 as SYDVKM. V was clipped by 4 bases and J by 0 bases; unmatched bases: 13. The CDR3 extends over 18 amino acids. The CDR3 region has the DNA TGTGCCAGCAGTTACCCACCGGGACAGGCTAACACTAACTATGGCTACACCTTC. Translation: CASSYPPGQANTNYGYTF.

J is TRBJ2-3 and V is TRBV2; D is undetermined. Trimming took 7 bases from V and 0 from J, leaving 11 bases between them. The CDR3 has 14 amino acids. CDR1 is SNHLY and CDR2 is FYNNEI in the germline V gene. The CDR3 bases are TGTGCCAGCACCCTATCGTCTAGCACAGATACGCAGTATTTT. As protein: CASTLSSSTDTQYF.

This clone has just one count. The DNA for the CDR3 is TGTGCCAGCAGCCAAGATCGACAGGCAGGATCCCTCTACGAGCAGTACTTC. Protein sequence: CASSQDRQAGSLYEQYF. This chain joins TRBV3-1 (or the pseudogene TRBV3-2) and TRBJ2-7; D may be TRBD1 (6 bases). Deletions cut 0 bases from V and 3 bases from J, with 18 bases between. Germline assignment: CDR1 LGHDT and CDR2 YNNKEL (reference sequence). CDR3 size: 17 residues.

The chain carries TRBV6-5 and TRBJ2-4; tentative D call: TRBD1 (6 bases). Germline values: CDR1 MNHEY, CDR2 SVGAGI. The CDR3 totals 12 residues. V lost 4 bases, J lost 6 bases, and 7 bases lay in between. The CDR3 loop is CASSSTGNIQYF. The CDR3 coding sequence is TGTGCCAGCAGTTCGACAGGAAACATTCAGTACTTC.

The chain is built from TRBV11-2 and TRBJ2-7, with D tentatively TRBD1 (5 bases). V was shortened by 1 base and J by 3 bases, with 13 bases between the two germline ends. Per germline, CDR1 SGHAT and CDR2 FQNNGV. CDR3 length: 15 amino acids. CDR3 DNA: TGTGCCAGCAGCTTAGTTTCCAGGGTGGTCTACGAGCAGTACTTC. Its translation is CASSLVSRVVYEQYF.